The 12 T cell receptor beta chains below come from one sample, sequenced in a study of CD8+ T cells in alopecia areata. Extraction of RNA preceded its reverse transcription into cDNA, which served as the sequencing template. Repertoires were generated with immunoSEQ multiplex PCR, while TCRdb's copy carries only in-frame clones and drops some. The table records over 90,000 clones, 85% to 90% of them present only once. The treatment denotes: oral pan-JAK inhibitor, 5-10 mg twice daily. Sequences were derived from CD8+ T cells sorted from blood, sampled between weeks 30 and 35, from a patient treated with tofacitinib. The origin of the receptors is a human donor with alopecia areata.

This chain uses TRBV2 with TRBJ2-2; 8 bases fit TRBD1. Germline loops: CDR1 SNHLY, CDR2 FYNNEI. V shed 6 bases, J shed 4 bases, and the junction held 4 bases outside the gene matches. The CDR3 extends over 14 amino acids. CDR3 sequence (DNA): TGTGCCAGCAGCAGGGGGCCGAGCACCGGGGAGCTGTTTTTT. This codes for CASSRGPSTGELFF. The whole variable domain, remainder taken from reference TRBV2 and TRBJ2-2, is EPEVTQTPSHQVTQMGQEVILRCVPISNHLYFYWYRQILGQKVEFLVSFYNNEISEKSEIFDDQFSVERPDGSNFTLKIRSTKLEDSAMYFCASSRGPSTGELFFGEGSRLTVL.

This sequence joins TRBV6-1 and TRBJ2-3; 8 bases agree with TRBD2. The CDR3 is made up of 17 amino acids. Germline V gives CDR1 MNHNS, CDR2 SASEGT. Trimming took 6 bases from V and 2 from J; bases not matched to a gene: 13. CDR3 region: CASRESPGLDHTDTQYF. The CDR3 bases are TGTGCCAGCAGAGAATCGCCGGGACTAGACCACACAGATACGCAGTATTTT.

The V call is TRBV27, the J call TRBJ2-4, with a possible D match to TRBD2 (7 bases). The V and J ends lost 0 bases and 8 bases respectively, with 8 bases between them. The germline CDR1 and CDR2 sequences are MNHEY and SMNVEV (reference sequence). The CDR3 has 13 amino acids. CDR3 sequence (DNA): TGTGCCAGCAGTTTATCAGGGGGGGACATTCAGTACTTC. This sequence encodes CASSLSGGDIQYF.

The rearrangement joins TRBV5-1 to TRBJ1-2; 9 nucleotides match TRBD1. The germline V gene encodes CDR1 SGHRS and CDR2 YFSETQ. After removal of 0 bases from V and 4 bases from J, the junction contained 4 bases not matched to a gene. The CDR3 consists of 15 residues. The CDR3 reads CASSLGTGEGYGYTF. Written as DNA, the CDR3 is TGCGCCAGCAGCTTGGGGACAGGGGAAGGCTATGGCTACACCTTC.

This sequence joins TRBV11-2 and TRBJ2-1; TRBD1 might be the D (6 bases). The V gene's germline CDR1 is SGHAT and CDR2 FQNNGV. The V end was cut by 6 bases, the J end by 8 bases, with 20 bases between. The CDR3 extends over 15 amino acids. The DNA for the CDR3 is TGTGCCAGCAGGGCGGACAGAAGCTTACGGGATGAGCAGTTCTTC. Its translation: CASRADRSLRDEQFF.

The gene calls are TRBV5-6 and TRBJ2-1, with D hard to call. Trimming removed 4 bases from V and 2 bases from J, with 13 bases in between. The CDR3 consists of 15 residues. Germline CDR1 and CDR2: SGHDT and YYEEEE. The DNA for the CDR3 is TGTGCCAGCAGCCCACGGACGAGCACCTACAATGAGCAGTTCTTC. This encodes CASSPRTSTYNEQFF.

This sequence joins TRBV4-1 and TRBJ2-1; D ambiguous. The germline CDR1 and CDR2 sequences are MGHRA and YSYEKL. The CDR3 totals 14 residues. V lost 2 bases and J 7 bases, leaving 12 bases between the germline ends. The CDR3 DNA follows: TGCGCCAGCAGCCAAACAGCGTTAAAAAATGAGCAGTTCTTC. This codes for CASSQTALKNEQFF.

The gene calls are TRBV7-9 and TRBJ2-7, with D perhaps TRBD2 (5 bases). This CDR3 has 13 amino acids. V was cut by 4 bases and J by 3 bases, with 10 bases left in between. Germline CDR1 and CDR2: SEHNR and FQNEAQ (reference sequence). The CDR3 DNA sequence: TGTGCCAGCAGCTCCGGGGTCGACTACGAGCAGTACTTC. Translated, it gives CASSSGVDYEQYF.

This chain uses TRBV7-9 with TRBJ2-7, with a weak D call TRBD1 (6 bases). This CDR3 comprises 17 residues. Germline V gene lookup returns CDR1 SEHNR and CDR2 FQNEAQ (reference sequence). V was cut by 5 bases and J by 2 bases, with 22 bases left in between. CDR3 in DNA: TGTGCCAGCAGCCAAGATTTTCGACAGGAACATACCTACGAGCAGTACTTC. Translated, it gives CASSQDFRQEHTYEQYF.

CDR3 amino acids: CASSGDSFGSYEQYF. The DNA of the CDR3 is TGTGCCAGCAGCGGGGACAGCTTCGGGTCCTACGAGCAGTACTTC. The genes are TRBV9 and TRBJ2-7; 7 bases line up with TRBD1. Germline-derived CDR1 and CDR2 are SGDLS and YYNGEE. This CDR3 spans 15 amino acids. V lost 3 bases to trimming and J lost 1 base; unmatched junction nucleotides: 7.

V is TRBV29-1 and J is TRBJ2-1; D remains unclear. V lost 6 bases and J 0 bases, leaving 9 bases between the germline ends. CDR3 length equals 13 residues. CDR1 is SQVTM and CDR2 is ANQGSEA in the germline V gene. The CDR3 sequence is CSVLLDSYNEQFF. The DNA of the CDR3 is TGCAGCGTCCTGCTAGACTCCTACAATGAGCAGTTCTTC.

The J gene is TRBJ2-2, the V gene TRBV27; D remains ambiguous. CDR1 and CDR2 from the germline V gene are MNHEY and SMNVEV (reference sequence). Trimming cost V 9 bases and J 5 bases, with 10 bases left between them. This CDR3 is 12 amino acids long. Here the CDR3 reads CASCKRTGELFF. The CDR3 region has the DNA TGTGCCAGTTGTAAGCGAACCGGGGAGCTGTTTTTT.